Listed here are 24 T cell receptor beta chains from one sample, sequenced in a study of blood T cell repertoires in COVID-19. Measured with immunoSEQ multiplex PCR; TCRdb has only the in-frame clones, and not every one. The table includes over 20,000 clones, approximately 90% detected once. The sequencing input was peripheral blood. These receptor sequences come from a man aged 45-60 years with active COVID-19.

This clone was observed once. This chain uses TRBV2 with TRBJ1-2; 8 positions match TRBD1. V lost 0 bases and J lost 0; bases outside the gene matches: 15. In germline, CDR1 is SNHLY, CDR2 FYNNEI. The CDR3 spans 20 residues. CDR3 sequence: CASSEAGVRQGRSANYGYTF. DNA for the CDR3: TGTGCCAGCAGTGAAGCGGGGGTTAGACAGGGGAGGTCGGCTAACTATGGCTACACCTTC. The variable domain in full, completed from reference TRBV2 and TRBJ1-2, reads EPEVTQTPSHQVTQMGQEVILRCVPISNHLYFYWYRQILGQKVEFLVSFYNNEISEKSEIFDDQFSVERPDGSNFTLKIRSTKLEDSAMYFCASSEAGVRQGRSANYGYTFGSGTRLTVV.

The chain uses TRBV11-2 and TRBJ1-3; D call uncertain. Germline assignment: CDR1 SGHAT and CDR2 FQNNGV. V was clipped by 9 bases and J by 5 bases, with 14 bases between them. The CDR3 covers 13 residues. The CDR3 sequence is CASRAGERNTIYF. For the CDR3, the DNA is TGTGCCAGTAGGGCCGGGGAACGAAACACCATATATTTT.

The chain combines TRBV10-3 with TRBJ2-3, with TRBD2 matching over 9 bases. The CDR3 runs 15 residues. CDR1 ENHRY and CDR2 SYGVKD come from the germline V gene. With 5 bases clipped from V and 4 bases from J, the junction kept 7 bases outside the gene matches. CDR3 in amino acids: CAISKAGGTPDTQYF. The CDR3 DNA reads TGTGCCATCAGTAAAGCGGGGGGCACCCCAGATACGCAGTATTTT.

V and J are TRBV25-1 and TRBJ2-1, with 7 bases lining up with TRBD1. The germline gives CDR1 MGHDK, CDR2 SYGVNS. The CDR3 spans 12 residues. J was trimmed by 4 bases and V by 9 bases; bases with no gene match: 3. The CDR3 loop is CASTQGYNEQFF. The CDR3 DNA reads TGTGCCAGTACACAGGGGTACAATGAGCAGTTCTTC.

The table lists this clone with a few counts. The gene calls are TRBV4-1 and TRBJ1-6; possibly TRBD1 for D (5 bases). Germline-derived CDR1 and CDR2 are MGHRA and YSYEKL. The CDR3 length is 17 residues. V was pared by 4 bases and J by 1 base, with 14 bases between. CDR3 sequence (DNA): TGCGCCAGCAGCCGCATTGAGGGGAGGTCCTATAATTCACCCCTCCACTTT. Amino acids: CASSRIEGRSYNSPLHF.

V and J are TRBV2 and TRBJ1-5; D gene unclear. The CDR3 extends over 15 amino acids. CDR1 and CDR2 from the germline V gene are SNHLY and FYNNEI. Trimming left V 3 bases short and J 2 bases short, with 11 bases between. This CDR3 is CASSDSSVGNQPQHF. The CDR3 DNA reads as TGTGCCAGCAGTGATAGTTCGGTGGGCAATCAGCCCCAGCATTTT.

V and J are TRBV21-1 and TRBJ1-4; the table's D call, TRBD1, has no DNA check behind it. TRBV21-1 is a pseudogene segment. The CDR3 is made up of 15 amino acids. The CDR3 DNA follows: TGTGCCAGCAGGGGCTCTGGGGGCTTGGGTGAAAAACTGTTTTTT. Translated, it gives CASRGSGGLGEKLFF.

The chain couples TRBV7-2 to TRBJ2-1; 9 nucleotides line up with TRBD1. This CDR3 is 18 amino acids long. V shed 5 bases and J 6 bases; nucleotides not matched to a gene: 17. The germline CDR1 and CDR2 sequences are SGHTA and FQGNSA. CDR3 in amino acids: CASSASPYRGRGINEQFF. In nucleotides, the CDR3 is TGTGCCAGCAGCGCTAGCCCATACAGGGGGCGTGGGATCAATGAGCAGTTCTTC.

The chain is built from TRBV2 and TRBJ1-2, with D perhaps TRBD1 (6 bases). This CDR3 region has 14 residues. From germline, CDR1 is SNHLY and CDR2 FYNNEI. V shed 7 bases and J shed 4 bases, with 16 bases lying between them. CDR3 region: CASTPSGASYGYTF. Written as DNA, the CDR3 is TGTGCCAGCACCCCGTCAGGGGCGAGCTATGGCTACACCTTC.

V and J are TRBV2 and TRBJ2-7; 9 bases align to TRBD1. The CDR3 totals 13 residues. After removal of 6 bases from V and 4 bases from J, the junction contained 4 bases not matched to a gene. The germline gives CDR1 SNHLY, CDR2 FYNNEI. CDR3 in DNA: TGTGCCAGCAGCGGACAGGGGTGGTACGAGCAGTACTTC. Its protein is CASSGQGWYEQYF.

The chain combines TRBV18 with TRBJ1-2, with TRBD1 matching over 7 bases. V was pared by 4 bases and J by 2 bases, with 7 bases of the junction left unmatched. The CDR3 consists of 15 residues. CDR1 and CDR2 (germline): KGHSH, LQKENI. The CDR3 here is CASSRTGDRNYGYTF. The CDR3 nucleotides read TGTGCCAGCTCACGGACAGGAGACAGGAACTATGGCTACACCTTC.

As for this clone: Additional DNA sequences in this sample encode the identical CDR3. CDR3 in amino acids: CASSLAGDSYEQYF. The CDR3 DNA reads as TGCGCCAGCAGCTTGGCCGGGGATTCCTACGAGCAGTACTTC. The chain joins TRBV5-1 to TRBJ2-7, with D possibly TRBD2 on 5 matching bases. The CDR3 extends over 14 amino acids. Per germline, CDR1 SGHRS and CDR2 YFSETQ. Trimming pared 0 bases from V and 1 base from J, leaving 8 bases between.

The chain is built from TRBV2 and TRBJ1-6, with 8 bases that match TRBD1. This CDR3 is built from 14 residues. The V gene end was trimmed by 4 bases and the J gene end by 10 bases; junction bases not matched to a gene: 6. In germline, CDR1 is SNHLY, CDR2 FYNNEI. The CDR3 here is CASSGQGPRSPLHF. In nucleotides, the CDR3 is TGTGCCAGCAGTGGACAGGGGCCGCGATCACCCCTCCACTTT.

CDR3: CASSLSGGAAEQYF. In DNA form, the CDR3 reads TGTGCCAGCAGCCTTAGCGGGGGGGCCGCCGAGCAGTACTTC. J is TRBJ2-7 and V is TRBV9, with 11 bases identical to TRBD2. V shed 4 bases, J shed 6 bases, and the junction held 6 bases outside the gene matches. The CDR3 is made up of 14 amino acids. In germline, CDR1 is SGDLS, CDR2 YYNGEE.

The V call is TRBV7-8, the J call TRBJ1-6; D gene unclear. V dropped 5 bases and J dropped 14 bases, with 16 bases sitting between them. Germline-derived CDR1 and CDR2 are SGHVS and FQNEAQ. This CDR3 comprises 13 residues. CDR3 amino acids: CASSDRFFQALHF. Written as DNA, the CDR3 is TGTGCCAGCAGCGATAGGTTCTTTCAGGCCCTCCACTTT.

This chain joins TRBV4-3 and TRBJ1-3; D not certain. Germline CDR1 and CDR2: LGHNA and YSLEER. V was clipped by 0 bases and J by 1 base, with 7 bases between them. The CDR3 consists of 15 residues. The DNA of the CDR3 is TGCGCCAGCAGCCAAGATGGAGTGTCTGGAAACACCATATATTTT. Encoded protein: CASSQDGVSGNTIYF.

This rearrangement joins TRBV4-3 to TRBJ1-6; D may be TRBD1 (5 bases). Trimming removed 0 bases at V and 8 bases at J, with 14 bases between. Germline V gene sequence: CDR1 LGHNA, CDR2 YSLEER. This CDR3 region has 16 residues. The DNA for the CDR3 is TGCGCCAGCAGCCAAGAACCTCAGGGTGTAGATTCACCCCTCCACTTT. Protein: CASSQEPQGVDSPLHF.

The J gene is TRBJ2-3, the V gene TRBV5-8; possible D gene TRBD2, 5 bases. The V gene lost 2 bases and the J gene lost 6 bases, with 19 bases spanning the gap. Germline values: CDR1 SGHTS, CDR2 YDEGEE. This CDR3 has 16 amino acids. The CDR3 nucleotides are TGTGCCAGCAGCTTCAGCAGCGGCGCCGCGGCGGATACGCAGTATTTT. Translating it yields CASSFSSGAAADTQYF.

The V call is TRBV15, the J call TRBJ2-1; D gene uncertain. Germline CDR1 LNHNV, CDR2 YYDKDF (reference sequence). V was cut by 6 bases and J by 6 bases, with 9 bases left in between. CDR3 length equals 12 residues. This CDR3 is CATRKQINEQFF. The CDR3 coding sequence is TGTGCCACCAGGAAACAGATCAATGAGCAGTTCTTC.

In its sample, this clone was seen once. J is TRBJ2-2 and V is TRBV5-4; 7 bases line up with TRBD1. The trim removed 4 bases at V and 6 bases at J, leaving 6 bases unmatched. There are 14 residues in the CDR3. CDR1 is SGHNT, CDR2 YYREEE, per germline (reference sequence). The CDR3 coding sequence is TGTGCCAGCAGCCAGGAAGGGGGCGCCGGGGAGCTGTTTTTT. This codes for CASSQEGGAGELFF.

This clone was counted once. The rearrangement joins TRBV15 to TRBJ2-1, with D perhaps TRBD1 (6 bases). The CDR3 is 16 residues long. Germline loops: CDR1 LNHNV, CDR2 YYDKDF (reference sequence). V lost 0 bases and J lost 8, with 17 bases in between. Written as DNA, the CDR3 is TGTGCCACCAGCAGAGATCCAGGGGCTTTGGGGGATGAGCAGTTCTTC. Translated, it gives CATSRDPGALGDEQFF.

The chain combines TRBV5-1 with TRBJ1-4; perhaps TRBD1 as D (6 bases). The germline CDR1 and CDR2 sequences are SGHRS and YFSETQ. The CDR3 length is 20 residues. V lost 4 bases and J 0 bases, leaving 25 bases between the germline ends. The DNA of the CDR3 is TGCGCCAGCAGCGGGGAAGGGTGGACAGCTTTATTTGCAACTAATGAAAAACTGTTTTTT. Translated: CASSGEGWTALFATNEKLFF.

There are a few counts of this clone. V is TRBV5-1 and J is TRBJ1-2, with TRBD1 matching over 11 bases. V dropped 3 bases and J dropped 7; count of bases not matched to a gene: 5. There are 14 residues in the CDR3. Germline V gene data show CDR1 as SGHRS and CDR2 as YFSETQ. The CDR3 DNA reads as TGCGCCAGCAGCTACGGACAGGGGGCTGGTGGCTACACCTTC. It encodes CASSYGQGAGGYTF.

V is TRBV10-3 and J is TRBJ2-1; tentative D call: TRBD2 (7 bases). This CDR3 region has 17 residues. Germline V gene data show CDR1 as ENHRY and CDR2 as SYGVKD. V was shortened by 2 bases and J by 2 bases, with 16 bases between the two germline ends. The CDR3 reads CAISERGAGRAYNEQFF. The CDR3, as DNA: TGTGCCATCAGTGAGCGGGGGGCGGGCCGAGCCTACAATGAGCAGTTCTTC.